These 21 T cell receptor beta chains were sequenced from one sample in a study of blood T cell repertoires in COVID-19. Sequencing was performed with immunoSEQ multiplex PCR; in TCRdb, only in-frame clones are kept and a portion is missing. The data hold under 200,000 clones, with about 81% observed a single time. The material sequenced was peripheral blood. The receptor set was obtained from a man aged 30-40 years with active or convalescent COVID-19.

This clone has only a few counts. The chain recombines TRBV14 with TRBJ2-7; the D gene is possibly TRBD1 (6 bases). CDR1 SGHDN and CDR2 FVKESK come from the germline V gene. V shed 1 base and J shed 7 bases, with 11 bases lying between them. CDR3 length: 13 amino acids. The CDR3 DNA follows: TGTGCCAGCAGCCAAGGGTCAGGGGTTGAGCAGTACTTC. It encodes CASSQGSGVEQYF.

The CDR3: CASRGDRDYGYTF. CDR3 DNA: TGTGCCAGCAGGGGGGACAGGGATTATGGCTACACCTTC. The chain combines TRBV6-5 with TRBJ1-2; 9 bases fit TRBD1. The length of the CDR3 is 13 residues. After removal of 6 bases from V and 5 bases from J, the junction contained 4 bases not matched to a gene. Germline lookup yields CDR1 MNHEY and CDR2 SVGAGI.

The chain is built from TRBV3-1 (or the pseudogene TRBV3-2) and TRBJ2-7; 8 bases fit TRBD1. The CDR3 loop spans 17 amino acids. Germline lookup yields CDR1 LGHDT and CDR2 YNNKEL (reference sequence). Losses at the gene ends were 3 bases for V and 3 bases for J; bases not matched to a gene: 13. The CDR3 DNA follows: TGTGCCAGCAGCCACCTCCGGACAGGGTCCCTTGGCTACGAGCAGTACTTC. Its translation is CASSHLRTGSLGYEQYF.

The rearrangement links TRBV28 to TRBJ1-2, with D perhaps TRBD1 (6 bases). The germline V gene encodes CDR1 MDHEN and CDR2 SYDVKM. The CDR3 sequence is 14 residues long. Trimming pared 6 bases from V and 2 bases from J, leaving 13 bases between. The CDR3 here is CASSLTGYNYGYTF. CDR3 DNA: TGTGCCAGCAGCCTAACAGGGTACAACTATGGCTACACCTTC.

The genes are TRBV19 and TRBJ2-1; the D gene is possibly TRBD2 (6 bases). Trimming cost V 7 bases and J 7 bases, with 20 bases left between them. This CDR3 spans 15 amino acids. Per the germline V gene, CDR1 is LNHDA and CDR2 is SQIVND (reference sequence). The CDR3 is CASTSPATAGNEQFF. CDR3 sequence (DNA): TGTGCCAGTACCTCACCGGCTACCGCGGGGAATGAGCAGTTCTTC. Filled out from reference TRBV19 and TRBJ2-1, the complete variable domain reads DGGITQSPKYLFRKEGQNVTLSCEQNLNHDAMYWYRQDPGQGLRLIYYSQIVNDFQKGDIAEGYSVSREKKESFPLTVTSAQKNPTAFYLCASTSPATAGNEQFFGPGTRLTVL.

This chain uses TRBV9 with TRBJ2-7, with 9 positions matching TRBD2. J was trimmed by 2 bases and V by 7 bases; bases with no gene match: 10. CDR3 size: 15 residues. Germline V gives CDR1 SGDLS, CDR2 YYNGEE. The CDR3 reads CASQHASGNPYEQYV. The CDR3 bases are TGTGCCAGCCAGCATGCTAGCGGGAACCCCTACGAGCAGTACGTC.

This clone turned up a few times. This CDR3 is CAWTLAGPVTDTQYF. The DNA of the CDR3 is TGTGCCTGGACTTTGGCTGGGCCTGTAACAGATACGCAGTATTTT. The chain has TRBV30 and TRBJ2-3; no definite D call. V gave up 4 bases and J gave up 3 bases, with 17 bases separating them. The CDR3 is 15 residues long. CDR1 and CDR2 (germline): GTSNPN, SVGIG (reference sequence).

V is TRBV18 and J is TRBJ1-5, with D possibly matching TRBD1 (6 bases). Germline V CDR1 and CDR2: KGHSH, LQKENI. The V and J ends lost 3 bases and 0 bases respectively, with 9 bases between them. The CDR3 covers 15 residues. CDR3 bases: TGTGCCAGCTCACCTAGACAGGATAGCAATCAGCCCCAGCATTTT. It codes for CASSPRQDSNQPQHF. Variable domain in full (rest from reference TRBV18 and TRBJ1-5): NAGVMQNPRHLVRRRGQEARLRCSPMKGHSHVYWYRQLPEEGLKFMVYLQKENIIDESGMPKERFSAEFPKEGPSILRIQQVVRGDSAAYFCASSPRQDSNQPQHFGDGTRLSIL.

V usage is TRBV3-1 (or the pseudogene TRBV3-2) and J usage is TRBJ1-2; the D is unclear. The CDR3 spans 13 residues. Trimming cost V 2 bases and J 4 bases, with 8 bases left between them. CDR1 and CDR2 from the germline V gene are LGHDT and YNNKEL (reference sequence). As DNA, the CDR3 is TGTGCCAGCAGCCAAAATTCTTTCTATGGCTACACCTTC. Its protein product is CASSQNSFYGYTF.

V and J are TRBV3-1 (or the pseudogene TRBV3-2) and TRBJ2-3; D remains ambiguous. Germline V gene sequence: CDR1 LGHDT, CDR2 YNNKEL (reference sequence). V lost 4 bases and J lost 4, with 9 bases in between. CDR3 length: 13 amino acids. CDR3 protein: CASSLLSADTQYF. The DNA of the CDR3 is TGTGCCAGCAGCCTCCTGAGCGCAGATACGCAGTATTTT.

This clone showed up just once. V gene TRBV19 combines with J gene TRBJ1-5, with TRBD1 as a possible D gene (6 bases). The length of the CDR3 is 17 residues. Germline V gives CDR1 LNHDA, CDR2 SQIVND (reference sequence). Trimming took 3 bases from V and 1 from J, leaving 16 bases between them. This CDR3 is CASSIPPIQGSNQPQHF. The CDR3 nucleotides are TGTGCCAGTAGTATTCCCCCTATACAGGGAAGCAATCAGCCCCAGCATTTT.

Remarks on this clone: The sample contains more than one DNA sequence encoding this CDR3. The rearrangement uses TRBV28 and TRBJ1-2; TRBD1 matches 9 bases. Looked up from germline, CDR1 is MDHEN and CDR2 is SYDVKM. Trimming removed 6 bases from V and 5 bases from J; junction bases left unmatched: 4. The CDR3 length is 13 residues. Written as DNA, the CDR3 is TGTGCCAGCAGCTCAGGACAGGGGTATGGCTACACCTTC. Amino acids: CASSSGQGYGYTF.

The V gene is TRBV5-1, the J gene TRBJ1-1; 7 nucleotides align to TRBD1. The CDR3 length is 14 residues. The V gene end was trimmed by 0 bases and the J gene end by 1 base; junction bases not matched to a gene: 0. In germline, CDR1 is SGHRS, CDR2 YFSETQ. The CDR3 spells CASSLGTGNTEAFF. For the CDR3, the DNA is TGCGCCAGCAGCTTGGGGACAGGGAACACTGAAGCTTTCTTT.

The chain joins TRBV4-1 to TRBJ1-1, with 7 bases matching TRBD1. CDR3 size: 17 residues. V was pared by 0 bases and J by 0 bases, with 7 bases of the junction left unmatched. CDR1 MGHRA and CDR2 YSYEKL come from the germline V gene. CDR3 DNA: TGCGCCAGCAGCCAAGATCCGAGGACAGGAGTGAACACTGAAGCTTTCTTT. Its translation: CASSQDPRTGVNTEAFF.

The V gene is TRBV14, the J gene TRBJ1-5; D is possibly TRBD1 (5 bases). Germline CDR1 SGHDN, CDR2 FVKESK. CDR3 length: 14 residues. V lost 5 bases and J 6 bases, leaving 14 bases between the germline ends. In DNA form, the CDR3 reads TGTGCCAGCAGCTGGGGGGGAATGACTCAGCCCCAGCATTTT. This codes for CASSWGGMTQPQHF.

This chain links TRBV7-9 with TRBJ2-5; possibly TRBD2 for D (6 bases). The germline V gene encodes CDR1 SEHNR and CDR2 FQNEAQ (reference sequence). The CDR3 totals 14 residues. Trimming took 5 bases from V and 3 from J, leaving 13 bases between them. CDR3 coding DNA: TGTGCCAGCAGCATAAACTGGGGGGAAGAGACCCAGTACTTC. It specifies CASSINWGEETQYF.

CDR3 amino acids: CASSTGASGSLYEQYF. The DNA for the CDR3 is TGTGCCAGCTCAACCGGGGCTAGCGGGAGTCTCTACGAGCAGTACTTC. The chain joins TRBV18 to TRBJ2-7, with TRBD2 matching 10 bases. Germline V CDR1 and CDR2: KGHSH, LQKENI. The J segment lost 3 bases and the V segment lost 5 bases, leaving 10 bases of the junction unmatched. The CDR3 is 16 residues long.

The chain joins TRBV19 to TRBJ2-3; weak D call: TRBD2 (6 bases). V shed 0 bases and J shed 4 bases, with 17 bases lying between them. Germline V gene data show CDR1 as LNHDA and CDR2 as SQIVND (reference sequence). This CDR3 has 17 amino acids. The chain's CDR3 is CASSIDLASVFPDTQYF. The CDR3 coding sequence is TGTGCCAGTAGTATAGATTTGGCTAGCGTATTCCCAGATACGCAGTATTTT.

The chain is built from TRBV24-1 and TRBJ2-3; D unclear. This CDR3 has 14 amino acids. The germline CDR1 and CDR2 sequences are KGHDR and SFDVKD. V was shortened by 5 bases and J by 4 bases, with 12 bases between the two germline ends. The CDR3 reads CATSGWASSDTQYF. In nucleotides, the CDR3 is TGTGCCACCAGTGGCTGGGCCTCCTCAGATACGCAGTATTTT.

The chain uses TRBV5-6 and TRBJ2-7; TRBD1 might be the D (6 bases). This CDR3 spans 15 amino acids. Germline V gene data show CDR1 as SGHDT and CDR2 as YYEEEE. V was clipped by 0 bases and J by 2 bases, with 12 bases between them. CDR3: CASSLAAGQTYEQYV. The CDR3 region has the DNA TGTGCCAGCAGCTTGGCGGCAGGACAGACCTACGAGCAGTACGTC.

This CDR3 is CASTLDRDNEKLFF. The CDR3 coding sequence is TGTGCCAGTACCCTAGACAGAGATAATGAAAAACTGTTTTTT. This sequence joins TRBV19 and TRBJ1-4; possible D gene TRBD1, 5 bases. V was cut by 7 bases and J by 4 bases, with 13 bases left in between. Germline CDR1 reads LNHDA; CDR2 reads SQIVND (reference sequence). This CDR3 comprises 14 residues.